One sample yielded the 14 T cell receptor beta chains listed below, sequenced in a study of blood T cell repertoires in COVID-19. Clones were read by immunoSEQ multiplex PCR, and TCRdb kept only the in-frame ones, dropping some. The table includes 14,000 or so clones, 80% detected once. The sample consisted of peripheral blood. The receptors derive from a human donor in a cohort sampled during active COVID-19.

The rearrangement links TRBV6-6 to TRBJ1-2, with TRBD1 matching over 7 bases. V shed 5 bases, J shed 5 bases, and the junction held 8 bases outside the gene matches. CDR1 and CDR2 from the germline V gene are MNHNY and SVGAGI (reference sequence). The CDR3 has 14 residues. CDR3 in DNA: TGTGCCAGCAGTGACGGGGACAGCCCTTATGGCTACACCTTC. Translation gives CASSDGDSPYGYTF.

V gene TRBV29-1 combines with J gene TRBJ2-7, with 9 bases lining up with TRBD1. Germline V gene sequence: CDR1 SQVTM, CDR2 ANQGSEA. The CDR3 covers 13 residues. Germline trimming cut 7 bases from V and 2 bases from J; bases unmatched to any gene: 6. CDR3 in amino acids: CSARTGDTYEQYF. CDR3 in DNA: TGCAGCGCCAGGACAGGGGACACCTACGAGCAGTACTTC.

The J gene is TRBJ1-1, the V gene TRBV10-2; maybe TRBD1 (6 bases). Trimming left V 2 bases short and J 1 base short, with 8 bases between. Germline assignment: CDR1 WSHSY and CDR2 SAAADI. The CDR3 is made up of 14 amino acids. CDR3 residues: CASSEQQGNTEAFF. For the CDR3, the DNA is TGCGCCAGCAGTGAGCAACAGGGGAACACTGAAGCTTTCTTT.

The chain is built from TRBV10-3 and TRBJ1-1; the match to TRBD1 covers 8 bases. There are 14 residues in the CDR3. Germline V gene sequence: CDR1 ENHRY, CDR2 SYGVKD. V was clipped by 4 bases and J by 1 base; unmatched bases: 2. CDR3 DNA sequence: TGTGCCATCAGTGCCACAGGGGGGAACACTGAAGCTTTCTTT. Protein: CAISATGGNTEAFF.

This chain joins TRBV29-1 and TRBJ1-1; D is unclear. Trimming took 5 bases from V and 0 from J, leaving 13 bases between them. The CDR3 has 14 residues. CDR1 and CDR2 (germline): SQVTM, ANQGSEA. CDR3 DNA sequence: TGCAGCGTTTCGGTTAATTTGGTGAACACTGAAGCTTTCTTT. Translating gives CSVSVNLVNTEAFF.

This clone was recorded a few times. The chain links TRBV19 to TRBJ1-6; D is undetermined. Trimming stripped 3 bases from V and 9 bases from J, with 9 bases between. Germline values: CDR1 LNHDA, CDR2 SQIVND (reference sequence). This CDR3 has 13 amino acids. DNA for the CDR3: TGTGCCAGTAGTATGGGCCGGCGTTCACCCCTCCACTTT. Encoded protein: CASSMGRRSPLHF.

This clone was found a few times. The chain recombines TRBV7-9 with TRBJ2-3; TRBD1 matches 11 bases. The V and J ends lost 4 bases and 3 bases, in that order; junction bases with no gene match: 9. Germline assignment: CDR1 SEHNR and CDR2 FQNEAQ (reference sequence). CDR3 size: 17 residues. CDR3 sequence reads: CASSSLIGQGATDTQYF. CDR3 sequence (DNA): TGTGCCAGCAGCTCGTTAATCGGACAGGGGGCAACAGATACGCAGTATTTT. The variable domain in full, completed from reference TRBV7-9 and TRBJ2-3, reads DTGVSQNPRHKITKRGQNVTFRCDPISEHNRLYWYRQTLGQGPEFLTYFQNEAQLEKSRLLSDRFSAERPKGSFSTLEIQRTEQGDSAMYLCASSSLIGQGATDTQYFGPGTRLTVL.

This clone came up once. The chain employs TRBV7-3 and TRBJ2-3; 13 nucleotides match TRBD2. Germline CDR1 is SGHTA and CDR2 is FQGTGA. Trimming at V came to 3 bases and at J to 4 bases, leaving 1 base not matched to a gene. The CDR3 is made up of 15 amino acids. In DNA form, the CDR3 reads TGTGCCAGCAGCTTCACTAGCGGGAGGGCAGATACGCAGTATTTT. It encodes CASSFTSGRADTQYF.

The chain uses TRBV3-1 (or the pseudogene TRBV3-2) and TRBJ2-5; TRBD2 aligns across 8 bases. The V gene's germline CDR1 is LGHDT and CDR2 YNNKEL (reference sequence). This CDR3 comprises 16 residues. The ends lost 0 bases at V and 3 bases at J; junction bases unmatched: 6. The CDR3 sequence is CASSQEEQRGKETQYF. DNA of the CDR3: TGTGCCAGCAGCCAAGAGGAGCAGCGGGGGAAAGAGACCCAGTACTTC.

The chain carries TRBV27 and TRBJ2-7, with D hard to call. CDR1 is MNHEY and CDR2 is SMNVEV in the germline V gene (reference sequence). The CDR3 has 15 amino acids. Trimming shortened V by 0 bases and J by 6 bases, and 15 bases separated the two germline ends. CDR3 in amino acids: CASSLSGGELREQYF. The CDR3 DNA reads as TGTGCCAGCAGTTTATCTGGCGGAGAGTTACGCGAGCAGTACTTC.

The chain employs TRBV3-1 (or the pseudogene TRBV3-2) and TRBJ1-6; unclear D gene. Germline V gene data show CDR1 as LGHDT and CDR2 as YNNKEL (reference sequence). CDR3 length: 13 residues. Trimming shortened V by 0 bases and J by 8 bases, and 5 bases separated the two germline ends. For the CDR3, the DNA is TGTGCCAGCAGCCAAGACTTTTATTCACCCCTCCACTTT. It specifies CASSQDFYSPLHF.

This chain joins TRBV21-1 and TRBJ2-5; TRBD1 is the table's D call, not checked against the DNA. TRBV21-1 is a listed pseudogene. The length of the CDR3 is 16 residues. CDR3 region: CASRPTGGDLWETQYF. In nucleotides, the CDR3 is TGTGCCAGCAGACCCACAGGGGGCGATTTGTGGGAGACCCAGTACTTC.

This chain links TRBV5-4 with TRBJ2-7; 7 positions match TRBD1. Germline trimming cut 4 bases from V and 2 bases from J; bases unmatched to any gene: 15. The CDR3 contains 17 residues. Looked up from germline, CDR1 is SGHNT and CDR2 is YYREEE (reference sequence). CDR3 nucleotide sequence: TGTGCCAGCAGCCAAAGACCTCCGGGACAGTCTACCTACGAGCAGTACTTC. Translating it yields CASSQRPPGQSTYEQYF.

The V and J genes are TRBV5-6 and TRBJ2-5; no definite D call. CDR1 is SGHDT and CDR2 is YYEEEE in the germline V gene. CDR3 length: 13 residues. V was trimmed by 4 bases and J by 7 bases, leaving 14 bases between them. Here the CDR3 reads CASSLLGSGTQYF. In nucleotides, the CDR3 is TGTGCCAGCAGCCTGCTCGGGTCTGGGACCCAGTACTTC.